Following are 18 T cell receptor beta chains from one sample sequenced in a study of T cells in Graves' hyperthyroidism and ophthalmopathy. Using RNA transcripts as the source, TCR beta CDR3 regions were amplified. First-round RT-PCR of the TCR CDR3 relied on the HTBI primer set. TCRdb ran MiXCR on the multiplex PCR reads and lists one entry per CDR3 protein. The profile shows 480,000 or so distinct CDR3 sequences, 40% to 55% of them singletons. The sample was peripheral blood or thyroid tissue (not recorded which). All receptors come from an adult woman with Graves' disease, either hyperthyroidism or ophthalmopathy (not recorded which).

In this sample, this clonotype turned up many times. This chain joins TRBV7-2 and TRBJ2-7; TRBD2 might be the D (6 bases). CDR3 length: 17 residues. Germline values: CDR1 SGHTA, CDR2 FQGNSA. The V end was cut by 3 bases, the J end by 5 bases, with 23 bases between. CDR3 in amino acids: CASSLGLGRGPTHEQYF. The CDR3 coding sequence is TGTGCCAGCAGCTTGGGCTTGGGGCGGGGACCGACCCACGAGCAGTACTTC.

This chain links TRBV10-1 with TRBJ2-7; TRBD2 is a possible D gene (6 bases). The CDR3 sequence is 13 residues long. V dropped 10 bases and J dropped 1 base, with 14 bases sitting between them. The V gene's germline CDR1 is WNHNN and CDR2 SYGVQD (reference sequence). The CDR3 spells CATTGSGSYEQYF. CDR3 in DNA: TGCGCCACCACCGGGAGTGGGTCCTACGAGCAGTACTTC.

The rearrangement links TRBV20-1 to TRBJ1-5, with 10 positions matching TRBD1. V dropped 4 bases and J dropped 7; count of bases not matched to a gene: 7. CDR3 length: 14 residues. Germline CDR1 DFQATT, CDR2 SNEGSKA (reference sequence). The CDR3 is CSAIRTGGMQPQHF. CDR3 sequence (DNA): TGCAGTGCTATACGGACAGGGGGAATGCAGCCCCAGCATTTT.

The V and J genes are TRBV20-1 and TRBJ1-1, with D possibly matching TRBD1 (6 bases). V was trimmed by 5 bases and J by 3 bases, leaving 16 bases between them. The CDR3 consists of 14 residues. Germline V CDR1 and CDR2: DFQATT, SNEGSKA (reference sequence). The CDR3 sequence is CSALHREGYTEAFF. The CDR3 DNA reads as TGCAGTGCTCTGCACAGGGAGGGGTACACTGAAGCTTTCTTT.

This clonotype showed up just a few times. The rearrangement joins TRBV20-1 to TRBJ2-5; TRBD1 matches at 7 bases. CDR3 size: 12 residues. The germline CDR1 and CDR2 sequences are DFQATT and SNEGSKA (reference sequence). After removal of 3 bases from V and 5 bases from J, the junction contained 3 bases not matched to a gene. The CDR3 protein is CSARTGSETQYF. The CDR3 coding sequence is TGCAGTGCTAGGACAGGGTCGGAGACCCAGTACTTC.

This clonotype has ten or more counts. The chain couples TRBV7-9 to TRBJ1-5; TRBD1 is a possible D gene (5 bases). The ends were cut back, 0 bases at V and 2 bases at J, with 8 bases in the middle. This CDR3 contains 15 residues. Germline V gives CDR1 SEHNR, CDR2 FQNEAQ (reference sequence). The CDR3 region is CASSLAGDGNQPQHF. The CDR3 bases are TGTGCCAGCAGCTTAGCGGGGGACGGCAATCAGCCCCAGCATTTT. The whole variable domain, filled in from reference TRBV7-9 and TRBJ1-5, reads DTGVSQNPRHKITKRGQNVTFRCDPISEHNRLYWYRQTLGQGPEFLTYFQNEAQLEKSRLLSDRFSAERPKGSFSTLEIQRTEQGDSAMYLCASSLAGDGNQPQHFGDGTRLSIL.

As regards this clonotype: It may be a read error: a sequence one base away is much more abundant. The rearrangement uses TRBV6-5 and TRBJ2-2, with 8 bases fitting TRBD1. The length of the CDR3 is 15 residues. The junction had 5 bases not matched to a gene; V was cut back by 2 bases and J by 6 bases. In germline, CDR1 is MNHEY, CDR2 SVGAGI. The CDR3 DNA sequence: TGTGCCAGCAGTTACCCGGACAGGGTCGCCGGGGAGCTGTTTTTT. This codes for CASSYPDRVAGELFF.

This clonotype has at least ten counts. This chain joins TRBV4-2 and TRBJ2-5; D is perhaps TRBD2 (5 bases). CDR1 and CDR2 (germline): LGHNA, YNFKEQ. Trimming took off 1 base at V and 5 bases at J, with 14 bases between the two ends. The CDR3 extends over 15 amino acids. The CDR3 DNA reads TGTGCCAGCAGCCAAGTGGACCAGTCGGGGGAGACCCAGTACTTC. Its translation: CASSQVDQSGETQYF.

This chain connects TRBV3-1 to TRBJ1-1; the D gene is possibly TRBD1 (6 bases). Germline values: CDR1 LGHDT, CDR2 YNNKEL (reference sequence). Trimming left V 5 bases short and J 8 bases short, with 12 bases between. This CDR3 has 12 amino acids. DNA for the CDR3: TGTGCCAGCAGCTCTTCGAGGGGGGAAGCTTTCTTT. This encodes CASSSSRGEAFF.

V usage is TRBV7-9 and J usage is TRBJ2-7; unclear D gene. The length of the CDR3 is 13 residues. Trimming stripped 6 bases from V and 0 bases from J, with 9 bases between. Germline V lookup: CDR1 SEHNR, CDR2 FQNEAQ (reference sequence). The CDR3 region is CASSGGVSYEQYF. In nucleotides, the CDR3 is TGTGCCAGCAGTGGTGGGGTCTCCTACGAGCAGTACTTC.

The CDR3, as DNA: TGTGCCATCAGTGAGGCTGTGGCGGGATACCAAGAGACCCAGTACTTC. This translates into CAISEAVAGYQETQYF. The rearrangement joins TRBV10-3 to TRBJ2-5, with a tentative D call TRBD2 (6 bases). Trimming removed 2 bases at V and 0 bases at J, with 13 bases between. This CDR3 has 16 amino acids. The germline V gene encodes CDR1 ENHRY and CDR2 SYGVKD.

This clonotype has ten or more counts. The rearrangement links TRBV9 to TRBJ2-2; a weak D match, TRBD1 (6 bases). This CDR3 is 14 amino acids long. V shed 3 bases and J shed 5 bases, with 11 bases lying between them. Germline V gives CDR1 SGDLS, CDR2 YYNGEE. The CDR3 region is CASSGYRATGELFF. The CDR3 DNA reads TGTGCCAGCAGCGGCTACAGGGCGACCGGGGAGCTGTTTTTT.

The chain couples TRBV28 to TRBJ1-2; no definite D call. Trimming removed 8 bases at V and 5 bases at J, with 12 bases between. CDR1 is MDHEN and CDR2 is SYDVKM in the germline V gene. The CDR3 extends over 12 amino acids. CDR3 protein: CASLYSGYGYTF. The CDR3, as DNA: TGTGCCAGCCTCTACTCCGGATATGGCTACACCTTC.

This chain links TRBV7-9 with TRBJ1-4; D gene ambiguous. V dropped 5 bases and J dropped 4 bases, with 14 bases sitting between them. The germline V gene has CDR1 SEHNR and CDR2 FQNEAQ (reference sequence). The CDR3 runs 15 residues. The CDR3: CASSPPSGDNEKLFF. In nucleotides, the CDR3 is TGTGCCAGCAGCCCCCCTTCGGGTGATAATGAAAAACTGTTTTTT.

This clonotype was observed at least ten times. The chain is built from TRBV6-6 and TRBJ1-4; D gene ambiguous. The CDR3 totals 14 residues. CDR1 is MNHNY, CDR2 SVGAGI, per germline (reference sequence). Deletions cut 4 bases from V and 4 bases from J, with 10 bases between. This CDR3 reads CASSLRRVNEKLFF. The DNA of the CDR3 is TGTGCCAGCAGTTTAAGGAGGGTTAATGAAAAACTGTTTTTT.

This clonotype was recorded many times. CDR3 loop: CASSELVGPVNTEAFF. CDR3 DNA: TGCGCCAGCAGTGAGCTTGTGGGACCGGTGAACACTGAAGCTTTCTTT. This chain connects TRBV10-2 to TRBJ1-1, with D possibly TRBD1 on 5 matching bases. Deletions cut 2 bases from V and 0 bases from J, with 13 bases between. CDR3 length: 16 amino acids. From germline, CDR1 is WSHSY and CDR2 SAAADI.

The chain combines TRBV5-5 with TRBJ2-5; tentatively, D is TRBD1 or TRBD2 (5 bases each). From germline, CDR1 is SGHKS and CDR2 YYEKEE (reference sequence). V was shortened by 3 bases and J by 4 bases, with 13 bases between the two germline ends. This CDR3 is built from 14 residues. CDR3 in amino acids: CASSWGTSGETQYF. CDR3 DNA sequence: TGTGCCAGCAGCTGGGGGACCTCCGGAGAGACCCAGTACTTC.

This clonotype was counted ten times or more. The V and J genes are TRBV20-1 and TRBJ2-7; D might be TRBD2 (6 bases). This CDR3 is 14 amino acids long. Germline CDR1 and CDR2: DFQATT and SNEGSKA (reference sequence). Trimming cost V 0 bases and J 6 bases, with 15 bases left between them. The CDR3 loop is CSARDGEGGSEQYF. CDR3 nucleotide sequence: TGCAGTGCTAGAGATGGGGAAGGAGGGTCCGAGCAGTACTTC.